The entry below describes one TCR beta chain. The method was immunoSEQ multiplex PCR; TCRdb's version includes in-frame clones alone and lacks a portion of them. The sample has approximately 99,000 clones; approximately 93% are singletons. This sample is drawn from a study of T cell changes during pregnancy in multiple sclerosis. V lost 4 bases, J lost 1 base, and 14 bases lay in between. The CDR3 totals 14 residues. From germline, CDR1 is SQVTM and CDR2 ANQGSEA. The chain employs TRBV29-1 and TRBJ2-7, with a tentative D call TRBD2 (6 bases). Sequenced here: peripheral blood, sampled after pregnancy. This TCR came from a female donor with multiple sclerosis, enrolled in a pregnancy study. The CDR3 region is CSVAEGKASYEQYF. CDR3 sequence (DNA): TGCAGCGTTGCGGAGGGGAAAGCGTCCTACGAGCAGTACTTC.